This T cell receptor beta chain appears in the sequencing data of a study of shared clonotypes between healthy human individuals. Notes on the study in general: Relative to their counterparts shared across all four donors, non-shared clonotypes exhibited diminished generation probabilities.

Donors were healthy HIV-negative adults without recently reported acute infections or vaccinations. This CDR3 is built from 14 residues. J lost 5 bases, V lost 4 bases, and 5 bases had no gene match. Germline V gene sequence: CDR1 SEHNR, CDR2 FQNEAQ (reference sequence). Note on this clone: Its antigen remains unidentified.

Per sorted-subset replicate PCR, input was roughly 220 ng DNA, representing roughly 29,000 T cell genomes. TCRdb's table, derived via immunoSEQ multiplex PCR, lists solely in-frame clones and lacks some. The sample has some 1,100,000 clones; around three quarters are singletons. The receptor's source is a man aged 18 to 29 in good health. Some clones in this sample may be carry-over from other donors' samples. The chain links TRBV7-9 to TRBJ2-5; the match to TRBD1 covers 9 bases. The specimen was memory CD4+ T cells from PBMCs. Documented subset: CD45RA-negative fraction. The CDR3 DNA sequence: TGTGCCAGCAGCTGGACAGGGGCCGGGGAGACCCAGTACTTC. Its translation: CASSWTGAGETQYF.